The clone carrying this T cell receptor beta chain came up a few times. This sample is part of a study of T-cell memory formation after mild COVID-19. This CDR3 contains 17 residues. V lost 3 bases, J lost 8 bases, and 25 bases lay in between. MiXCR, run by TCRdb on the 5' RACE reads, gives a single entry per CDR3 protein. The data contain a few hundred thousand distinct CDR3 sequences, 20% to 25% of them singletons. This sequence originates from an adult woman who had mild COVID-19 (a few samples of this study predate the infection). Cell type and time point are not known. Source material: PBMCs or a T cell subset sorted from them (not recorded which). The rearrangement uses TRBV12-3 or TRBV12-4 and TRBJ1-2; D is uncertain. The CDR3 here is CASSFRSTAGWYDGYTF. CDR3 in DNA: TGTGCCAGCAGTTTTAGGTCCACGGCCGGTTGGTATGACGGCTACACCTTC.